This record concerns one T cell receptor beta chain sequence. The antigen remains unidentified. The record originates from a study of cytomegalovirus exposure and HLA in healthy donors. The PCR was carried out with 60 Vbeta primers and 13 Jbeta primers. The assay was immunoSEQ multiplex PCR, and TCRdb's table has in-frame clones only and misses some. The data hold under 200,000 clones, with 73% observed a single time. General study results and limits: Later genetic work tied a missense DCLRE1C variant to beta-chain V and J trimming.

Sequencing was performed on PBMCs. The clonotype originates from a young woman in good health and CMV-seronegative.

Here the CDR3 DNA reads TGTGCCAGCAGCTCACTAGCGGGGGGTGGCTACGAGCAGTACTTC. This codes for CASSSLAGGGYEQYF. The V call is TRBV7-6, the J call TRBJ2-7; 12 bases are a match to TRBD2. The V gene's germline CDR1 is SGHVS and CDR2 FNYEAQ. CDR3 length: 15 amino acids. The ends lost 4 bases at V and 3 bases at J; junction bases unmatched: 4.